The clone carrying this TCR beta chain was seen once. This sample was taken from a study of blood T cell repertoires in COVID-19. The overall study: The cDNA or gDNA used as material had been derived from T cells, B-cell-depleted T cells, or PBMCs.

The method was immunoSEQ multiplex PCR; TCRdb's version includes in-frame clones alone and lacks a portion of them. The sample shows roughly 120,000 clones, 90% of them seen only once. V was cut by 3 bases and J by 0 bases, with 11 bases left in between. Germline-derived CDR1 and CDR2 are MNHEY and SMNVEV (reference sequence). The CDR3 spans 15 residues. Seattle's enrolled individuals joined amid active infection and were then monitored longitudinally. The clonotype originates from a man in his fifties or sixties with COVID-19, enrolled during active disease. Sequencing was carried out using peripheral blood. The chain joins TRBV27 to TRBJ1-1; tentative D call: TRBD1 (6 bases). CDR3 residues: CASSFTGTMNTEAFF. DNA of the CDR3: TGTGCCAGCAGTTTTACCGGGACAATGAACACTGAAGCTTTCTTT.